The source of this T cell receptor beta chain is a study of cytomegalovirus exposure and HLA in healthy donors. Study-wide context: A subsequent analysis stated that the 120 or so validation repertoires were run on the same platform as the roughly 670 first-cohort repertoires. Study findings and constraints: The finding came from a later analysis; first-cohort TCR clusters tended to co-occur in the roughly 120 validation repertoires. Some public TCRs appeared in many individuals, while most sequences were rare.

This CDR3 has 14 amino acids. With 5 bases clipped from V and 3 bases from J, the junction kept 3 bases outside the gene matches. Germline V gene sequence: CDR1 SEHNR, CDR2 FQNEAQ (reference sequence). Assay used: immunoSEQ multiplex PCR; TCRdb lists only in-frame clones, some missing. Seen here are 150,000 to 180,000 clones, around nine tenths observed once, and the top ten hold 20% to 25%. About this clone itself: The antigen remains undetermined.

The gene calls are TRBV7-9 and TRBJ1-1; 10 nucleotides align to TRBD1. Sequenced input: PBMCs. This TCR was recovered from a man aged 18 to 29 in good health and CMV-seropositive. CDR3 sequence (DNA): TGTGCCAGCAGCGCGGGACAGGGGCACACTGAAGCTTTCTTT. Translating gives CASSAGQGHTEAFF.